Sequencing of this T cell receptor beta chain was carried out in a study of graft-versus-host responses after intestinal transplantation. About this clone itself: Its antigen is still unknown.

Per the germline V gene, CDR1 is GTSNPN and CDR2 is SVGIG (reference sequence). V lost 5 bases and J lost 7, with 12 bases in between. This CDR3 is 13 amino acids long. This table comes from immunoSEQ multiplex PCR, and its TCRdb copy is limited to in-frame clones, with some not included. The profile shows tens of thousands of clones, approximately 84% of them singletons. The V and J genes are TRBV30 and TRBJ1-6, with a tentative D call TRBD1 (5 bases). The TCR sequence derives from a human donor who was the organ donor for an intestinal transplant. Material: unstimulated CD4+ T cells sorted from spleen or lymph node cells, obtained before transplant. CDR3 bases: TGTGCCTGGGAGCCAGGGTTAAATTCACCCCTCCACTTT. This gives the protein CAWEPGLNSPLHF.